This TCR beta chain was retrieved from a study of OX40 agonist ivuxolimab in advanced cancers. Study-level information: Those enrolled were roughly 85% male, with a mean age of roughly 60 years and ages from roughly 20 to 90. Study-wide results and limits: Fewer expanded clones were found on average in CD4+ than in CD8+ T cells.

Turning to this clone: Its cognate antigen is unknown.

Assay used: immunoSEQ multiplex PCR; TCRdb lists only in-frame clones, some missing. Seen here are about 140,000 clones, just over 90% observed once, and the top ten hold roughly 1%. The receptor was derived from an adult with an advanced solid tumor such as melanoma, head and neck, liver or kidney cancer. Sequencing was performed on CD4+ or CD8+ T cells sorted from blood, taken in a trial of the OX40 agonist ivuxolimab.

The CDR3, as DNA: TGCGCCAGCAGTCGAGGCTACCTCTACGAGCAGTACTTC. Its translation: CASSRGYLYEQYF. This chain uses TRBV23-1 with TRBJ2-7; the D is unclear. TRBV23-1 is designated an ORF whose function remains uncertain. This CDR3 region has 13 residues. V lost 4 bases and J 3 bases, leaving 10 bases between the germline ends.